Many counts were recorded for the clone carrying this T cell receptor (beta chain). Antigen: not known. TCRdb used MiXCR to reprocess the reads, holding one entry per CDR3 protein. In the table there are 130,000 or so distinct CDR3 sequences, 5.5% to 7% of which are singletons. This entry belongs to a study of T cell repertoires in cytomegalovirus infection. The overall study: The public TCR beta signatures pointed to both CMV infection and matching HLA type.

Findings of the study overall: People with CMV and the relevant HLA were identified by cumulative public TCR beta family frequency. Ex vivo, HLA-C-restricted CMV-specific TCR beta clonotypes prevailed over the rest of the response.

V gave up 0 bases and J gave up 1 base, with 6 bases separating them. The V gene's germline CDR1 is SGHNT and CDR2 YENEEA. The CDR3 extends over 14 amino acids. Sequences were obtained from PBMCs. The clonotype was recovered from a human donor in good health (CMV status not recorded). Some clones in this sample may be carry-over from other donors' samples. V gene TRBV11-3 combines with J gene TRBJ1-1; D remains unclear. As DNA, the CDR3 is TGTGCCAGCAGCTTAGATTACCGGAACACTGAAGCTTTCTTT. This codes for CASSLDYRNTEAFF.